What follows are 20 T cell receptor beta chains derived from one specimen sequenced in a study of T cell changes during pregnancy in multiple sclerosis. Using immunoSEQ multiplex PCR, the repertoire was profiled, and TCRdb retains in-frame clones only, with some absent. Of roughly 69,000 clones in the sample, 92% were seen once. Here the sequenced sample was peripheral blood, taken after pregnancy. Every receptor here comes from a female donor with multiple sclerosis, enrolled in a pregnancy study.

The chain carries TRBV28 and TRBJ2-5; 8 bases align to TRBD1. Germline V gives CDR1 MDHEN, CDR2 SYDVKM. This CDR3 comprises 14 residues. V lost 4 bases to trimming and J lost 5 bases; unmatched junction nucleotides: 6. The CDR3 nucleotides are TGTGCCAGCAGTTCCAGGGGGCGCGGCGAGACCCAGTACTTC. It translates to CASSSRGRGETQYF.

This chain links TRBV10-3 with TRBJ2-7; 11 bases map to TRBD2. The CDR3 loop spans 16 amino acids. CDR1 ENHRY and CDR2 SYGVKD come from the germline V gene. The V segment lost 3 bases and the J segment 3 bases; nucleotides outside the gene matches: 7. The CDR3 DNA reads as TGTGCCATCAGTGAACCCGGGACTAGCGGCGACTACGAGCAGTACTTC. Translated, it gives CAISEPGTSGDYEQYF.

This chain links TRBV28 with TRBJ2-7, with 13 positions matching TRBD2. The CDR3 consists of 17 residues. Germline V CDR1 and CDR2: MDHEN, SYDVKM. V trimming: 6 bases; J trimming: 7 bases; junction bases outside the gene matches: 15. CDR3 protein: CASSIPGLAGAIGEQYF. CDR3 DNA sequence: TGTGCCAGCAGCATCCCCGGACTAGCGGGAGCGATAGGGGAGCAGTACTTC.

The chain couples TRBV30 to TRBJ1-1; TRBD1 might be the D (5 bases). Trimming took 3 bases from V and 5 from J, leaving 16 bases between them. Germline V gene lookup returns CDR1 GTSNPN and CDR2 SVGIG (reference sequence). The CDR3 extends over 14 amino acids. In DNA, the CDR3 is TGTGCCTGGAGGGATCAGGGTCGGTGGACTGAAGCTTTCTTT. It encodes CAWRDQGRWTEAFF. The full variable domain, in which reference TRBV30 and TRBJ1-1 provide the parts outside the CDR3, is SQTIHQWPATLVQPVGSPLSLECTVEGTSNPNLYWYRQAAGRGLQLLFYSVGIGQISSEVPQNLSASRPQDRQFILSSKKLLLSDSGFYLCAWRDQGRWTEAFFGQGTRLTVV.

The chain carries TRBV14 and TRBJ2-6, with 9 bases fitting TRBD1. Per the germline V gene, CDR1 is SGHDN and CDR2 is FVKESK. The CDR3 is made up of 17 amino acids. Germline trimming cut 4 bases from V and 2 bases from J; bases unmatched to any gene: 6. The CDR3 sequence: CASSPDRGTTGANVLTF. CDR3 DNA: TGTGCCAGCAGCCCGGACAGGGGAACAACTGGGGCCAACGTCCTGACTTTC. The full variable domain, completed using reference TRBV14 and TRBJ2-6, is EAGVTQFPSHSVIEKGQTVTLRCDPISGHDNLYWYRRVMGKEIKFLLHFVKESKQDESGMPNNRFLAERTGGTYSTLKVQPAELEDSGVYFCASSPDRGTTGANVLTFGAGSRLTVL.

The V gene is TRBV6-1, the J gene TRBJ1-5; tentatively, D is TRBD1 (6 bases). Germline CDR1 reads MNHNS; CDR2 reads SASEGT. V lost 2 bases, J lost 11 bases, and 22 bases lay in between. The CDR3 spans 16 residues. The chain's CDR3 is CASSELWQGSLVAQHF. CDR3 nucleotide sequence: TGTGCCAGCAGTGAACTGTGGCAGGGGTCCTTAGTAGCCCAGCATTTT.

The chain uses TRBV30 and TRBJ1-1, with D possibly matching TRBD1 (5 bases). Trimming cost V 4 bases and J 4 bases, with 16 bases left between them. Germline V gene data show CDR1 as GTSNPN and CDR2 as SVGIG (reference sequence). The CDR3 spans 14 residues. The CDR3 nucleotides are TGTGCCTGGACCGCGGCCAGGGCAGTCACTGAAGCTTTCTTT. Translation gives CAWTAARAVTEAFF.

The gene calls are TRBV6-5 and TRBJ1-2; a possible D gene is TRBD1 (5 bases). Germline V CDR1 and CDR2: MNHEY, SVGAGI. V lost 10 bases and J 6 bases, leaving 15 bases between the germline ends. CDR3 length: 12 residues. The CDR3 DNA follows: TGTGCCATCAGGCGGGGGTCGGATGGCTACACCTTC. Protein sequence: CAIRRGSDGYTF.

In its sample, this clone was seen a few times. The CDR3 nucleotides read TGCGCCAGCAGCCTGAAACAGAACACTGAAGCTTTCTTT. Translating it yields CASSLKQNTEAFF. This chain connects TRBV4-1 to TRBJ1-1; D gene uncertain. CDR3 length: 13 residues. Germline CDR1 reads MGHRA; CDR2 reads YSYEKL. V lost 4 bases to trimming and J lost 1 base, with 7 bases between them.

This clone was detected ten times or more. V gene TRBV2 combines with J gene TRBJ2-1; TRBD2 matches at 14 bases. CDR1 is SNHLY, CDR2 FYNNEI, per germline. The CDR3 covers 16 residues. With 8 bases clipped from V and 8 bases from J, the junction kept 11 bases outside the gene matches. The CDR3 sequence is CASGRQGLAGVDEQFF. The DNA for the CDR3 is TGTGCCAGCGGACGCCAGGGACTAGCGGGAGTCGATGAGCAGTTCTTC.

The chain is built from TRBV5-6 and TRBJ2-5, with D possibly being TRBD1 (7 bases). Germline lookup yields CDR1 SGHDT and CDR2 YYEEEE. V was shortened by 4 bases and J by 2 bases, with 15 bases between the two germline ends. The CDR3 is 15 residues long. DNA of the CDR3: TGTGCCAGCAGCCCGACAGGGAGGAGACAAGAGACCCAGTACTTC. This sequence encodes CASSPTGRRQETQYF.

CDR3 region: CASSLSSGSYNEQFF. CDR3 DNA sequence: TGTGCCAGCAGCTTGTCTAGCGGCTCCTACAATGAGCAGTTCTTC. The chain employs TRBV5-4 and TRBJ2-1; the match to TRBD2 covers 7 bases. Germline trimming cut 1 base from V and 0 bases from J; bases unmatched to any gene: 1. CDR3 length equals 15 residues. Per the germline V gene, CDR1 is SGHNT and CDR2 is YYREEE (reference sequence).

The genes are TRBV15 and TRBJ1-2; D is unresolved. In germline, CDR1 is LNHNV, CDR2 YYDKDF (reference sequence). Trimming removed 1 base from V and 5 bases from J, with 11 bases in between. The CDR3 sequence is 14 residues long. The CDR3 region is CATSRGEGGYGYTF. The CDR3 DNA follows: TGTGCCACCAGCAGAGGGGAGGGAGGGTATGGCTACACCTTC. Full variable domain (remainder filled in from reference TRBV15 and TRBJ1-2): DAMVIQNPRYQVTQFGKPVTLSCSQTLNHNVMYWYQQKSSQAPKLLFHYYDKDFNNEADTPDNFQSRRPNTSFCFLDIRSPGLGDTAMYLCATSRGEGGYGYTFGSGTRLTVV.

The CDR3 loop is CASSYDRELSYEQYF. The CDR3 nucleotides read TGTGCCAGCAGTTACGACAGGGAGCTCTCCTACGAGCAGTACTTC. The J gene is TRBJ2-7, the V gene TRBV6-5; 7 bases agree with TRBD1. The length of the CDR3 is 15 residues. Per germline, CDR1 MNHEY and CDR2 SVGAGI. The trim removed 2 bases at V and 0 bases at J, leaving 4 bases unmatched.

V usage is TRBV28 and J usage is TRBJ1-2; possible D gene TRBD1, 6 bases. The CDR3 contains 13 residues. V was shortened by 2 bases and J by 8 bases, with 12 bases between the two germline ends. CDR1 is MDHEN and CDR2 is SYDVKM in the germline V gene. CDR3 loop: CASSLRPDRGYTF. In DNA form, the CDR3 reads TGTGCCAGCAGTTTAAGACCTGACAGGGGCTACACCTTC.

This clone has a single count. The chain couples TRBV28 to TRBJ2-5; 7 bases are shared with TRBD2. CDR3 size: 15 residues. The V gene end was trimmed by 6 bases and the J gene end by 5 bases; junction bases not matched to a gene: 12. CDR1 and CDR2 from the germline V gene are MDHEN and SYDVKM. CDR3 DNA sequence: TGTGCCAGCAGCTGGGCTGGGATCGGGGGGGAGACCCAGTACTTC. It specifies CASSWAGIGGETQYF.

The chain carries TRBV5-4 and TRBJ2-3; 9 bases map to TRBD1. Per germline, CDR1 SGHNT and CDR2 YYREEE (reference sequence). V was clipped by 4 bases and J by 2 bases; unmatched bases: 5. CDR3 length: 15 amino acids. CDR3 loop: CASSLGQGATDTQYF. CDR3 coding DNA: TGTGCCAGCAGCCTGGGACAGGGTGCCACAGATACGCAGTATTTT.

The gene calls are TRBV28 and TRBJ1-1; D possibly corresponds to TRBD1 (5 bases). V dropped 4 bases and J dropped 10 bases, with 10 bases sitting between them. The CDR3 totals 11 residues. CDR1 is MDHEN, CDR2 SYDVKM, per germline. CDR3 in amino acids: CASSSGRSAFF. The CDR3 DNA sequence: TGTGCCAGCAGTTCAGGGAGGTCAGCTTTCTTT.

The chain links TRBV5-1 to TRBJ2-1, with TRBD2 matching 12 bases. The CDR3 runs 15 residues. Germline values: CDR1 SGHRS, CDR2 YFSETQ. The junction had 2 bases not matched to a gene; V was cut back by 4 bases and J by 3 bases. The CDR3 sequence is CASSPSGGDYNEQFF. CDR3 in DNA: TGCGCCAGCAGCCCTAGCGGGGGGGACTACAATGAGCAGTTCTTC.

V and J are TRBV7-8 and TRBJ2-1; D might be TRBD1 (6 bases). The V gene's germline CDR1 is SGHVS and CDR2 FQNEAQ. The CDR3 length is 18 residues. V gave up 2 bases and J gave up 0 bases, with 17 bases separating them. The CDR3 protein is CASSLFSPGAGSYNEQFF. The CDR3, as DNA: TGTGCCAGCAGCTTATTTTCACCAGGGGCTGGCTCCTACAATGAGCAGTTCTTC.